The present entry profiles one T cell receptor (beta chain) with its context. The antigen remains unidentified. This record comes from a study of Ad26.COV2.S vaccination and SARS-CoV-2 variants. Broader study findings: Vaccinees reportedly had broad spike-specific CD8+ and CD4+ T cell responses.

The method was immunoSEQ multiplex PCR; TCRdb's version includes in-frame clones alone and lacks a portion of them. Altogether roughly 700,000 clones are present, 89% being singletons, with the ten largest covering approximately 1.5%. Specified treatment: 15 to 20 received Ad26.COV2.S at low or high dose, single or two shots; roughly five received placebo; per-sample allocation not given. Specimen acquisition occurred on day 63 following the initial vaccine or placebo injection. Trimming removed 3 bases from V and 4 bases from J, with 16 bases in between. The CDR3 loop spans 16 amino acids. The germline V gene encodes CDR1 KGHDR and CDR2 SFDVKD.

The sequences come from peripheral blood, collected in a trial of Ad26.COV2.S vaccine versus placebo. The rearrangement joins TRBV24-1 to TRBJ2-3, with a possible D match to TRBD2 (6 bases). The TCR sequence derives from a person aged 18-60 years who received the Ad26.COV2.S COVID-19 vaccine or a placebo. CDR3: CATSDTRDFFPDTQYF. Written as DNA, the CDR3 is TGTGCCACCAGTGATACCCGGGACTTTTTCCCAGATACGCAGTATTTT.